This T cell receptor beta chain was recovered during a study of cytomegalovirus exposure and HLA in healthy donors. The study ran its PCR with 60 Vbeta and 13 Jbeta primers. Source study methods: Later reanalysis found about 80 million unique TCR beta chains, some 10 million of them shared. Here immunoSEQ multiplex PCR was the method, and the copy in TCRdb shows in-frame clones only, minus some. That table is the source of V, J and clone size, and D and trimming were worked out from the DNA. Here the sample spans 150,000 to 200,000 clones, about 13% being singletons. The study's findings and limits: TCR beta V- and J-gene trimming was later associated with a missense DCLRE1C variant. The study reported that TCR beta sequences accurately predicted HLA-A and HLA-B alleles in most subjects. Researchers had no immune exposure information except CMV serostatus available.

This CDR3 contains 19 residues. Germline CDR1 reads SEHNR; CDR2 reads FQNEAQ (reference sequence). V lost 4 bases and J lost 5; bases outside the gene matches: 15. This clone occurred a few times. Its antigen is undetermined. The TCR comes from a man aged 50 or older in good health and CMV-seropositive. V and J are TRBV7-9 and TRBJ2-5, with 14 bases matching TRBD2. Sequenced sample: PBMCs. The CDR3 loop reads CASSWPGTSGGVAGETQYF. The CDR3, as DNA: TGTGCCAGCAGCTGGCCCGGGACTAGCGGGGGAGTTGCCGGCGAGACCCAGTACTTC. Together with reference TRBV7-9 and TRBJ2-5, the CDR3 gives the full variable domain: DTGVSQNPRHKITKRGQNVTFRCDPISEHNRLYWYRQTLGQGPEFLTYFQNEAQLEKSRLLSDRFSAERPKGSFSTLEIQRTEQGDSAMYLCASSWPGTSGGVAGETQYFGPGTRLLVL.